Detailed here is one TCR beta chain. CDR3 length equals 17 residues. V was clipped by 2 bases and J by 0 bases; unmatched bases: 8. Germline loops: CDR1 SGHNT, CDR2 YYREEE (reference sequence). Authors' data handling: Amplification of reference gene primers was used by the study to estimate nucleated cell counts. The assay was immunoSEQ multiplex PCR, and TCRdb's table has in-frame clones only and misses some. The D gene and trimming were derived from the DNA, and the V and J assignments and clone size from that table. The sample records about 100,000 clones, 70% to 80% being singletons. This record belongs to a study of blood T cell repertoires in COVID-19. Study overall: Both acute and convalescent COVID-19 samples were obtained from the United States, Italy and Spain. The analysed material was cDNA or gDNA that came from T cells, B-cell-depleted T cells, or PBMCs.

V is TRBV5-4 and J is TRBJ2-5, with 9 bases matching TRBD1. This TCR derives from a woman in her 70s with acute or convalescent COVID-19. Sample: peripheral blood. CDR3 residues: CASSLEGQGRYQETQYF. As DNA, the CDR3 is TGTGCCAGCAGCTTAGAGGGACAGGGCCGCTACCAAGAGACCCAGTACTTC.